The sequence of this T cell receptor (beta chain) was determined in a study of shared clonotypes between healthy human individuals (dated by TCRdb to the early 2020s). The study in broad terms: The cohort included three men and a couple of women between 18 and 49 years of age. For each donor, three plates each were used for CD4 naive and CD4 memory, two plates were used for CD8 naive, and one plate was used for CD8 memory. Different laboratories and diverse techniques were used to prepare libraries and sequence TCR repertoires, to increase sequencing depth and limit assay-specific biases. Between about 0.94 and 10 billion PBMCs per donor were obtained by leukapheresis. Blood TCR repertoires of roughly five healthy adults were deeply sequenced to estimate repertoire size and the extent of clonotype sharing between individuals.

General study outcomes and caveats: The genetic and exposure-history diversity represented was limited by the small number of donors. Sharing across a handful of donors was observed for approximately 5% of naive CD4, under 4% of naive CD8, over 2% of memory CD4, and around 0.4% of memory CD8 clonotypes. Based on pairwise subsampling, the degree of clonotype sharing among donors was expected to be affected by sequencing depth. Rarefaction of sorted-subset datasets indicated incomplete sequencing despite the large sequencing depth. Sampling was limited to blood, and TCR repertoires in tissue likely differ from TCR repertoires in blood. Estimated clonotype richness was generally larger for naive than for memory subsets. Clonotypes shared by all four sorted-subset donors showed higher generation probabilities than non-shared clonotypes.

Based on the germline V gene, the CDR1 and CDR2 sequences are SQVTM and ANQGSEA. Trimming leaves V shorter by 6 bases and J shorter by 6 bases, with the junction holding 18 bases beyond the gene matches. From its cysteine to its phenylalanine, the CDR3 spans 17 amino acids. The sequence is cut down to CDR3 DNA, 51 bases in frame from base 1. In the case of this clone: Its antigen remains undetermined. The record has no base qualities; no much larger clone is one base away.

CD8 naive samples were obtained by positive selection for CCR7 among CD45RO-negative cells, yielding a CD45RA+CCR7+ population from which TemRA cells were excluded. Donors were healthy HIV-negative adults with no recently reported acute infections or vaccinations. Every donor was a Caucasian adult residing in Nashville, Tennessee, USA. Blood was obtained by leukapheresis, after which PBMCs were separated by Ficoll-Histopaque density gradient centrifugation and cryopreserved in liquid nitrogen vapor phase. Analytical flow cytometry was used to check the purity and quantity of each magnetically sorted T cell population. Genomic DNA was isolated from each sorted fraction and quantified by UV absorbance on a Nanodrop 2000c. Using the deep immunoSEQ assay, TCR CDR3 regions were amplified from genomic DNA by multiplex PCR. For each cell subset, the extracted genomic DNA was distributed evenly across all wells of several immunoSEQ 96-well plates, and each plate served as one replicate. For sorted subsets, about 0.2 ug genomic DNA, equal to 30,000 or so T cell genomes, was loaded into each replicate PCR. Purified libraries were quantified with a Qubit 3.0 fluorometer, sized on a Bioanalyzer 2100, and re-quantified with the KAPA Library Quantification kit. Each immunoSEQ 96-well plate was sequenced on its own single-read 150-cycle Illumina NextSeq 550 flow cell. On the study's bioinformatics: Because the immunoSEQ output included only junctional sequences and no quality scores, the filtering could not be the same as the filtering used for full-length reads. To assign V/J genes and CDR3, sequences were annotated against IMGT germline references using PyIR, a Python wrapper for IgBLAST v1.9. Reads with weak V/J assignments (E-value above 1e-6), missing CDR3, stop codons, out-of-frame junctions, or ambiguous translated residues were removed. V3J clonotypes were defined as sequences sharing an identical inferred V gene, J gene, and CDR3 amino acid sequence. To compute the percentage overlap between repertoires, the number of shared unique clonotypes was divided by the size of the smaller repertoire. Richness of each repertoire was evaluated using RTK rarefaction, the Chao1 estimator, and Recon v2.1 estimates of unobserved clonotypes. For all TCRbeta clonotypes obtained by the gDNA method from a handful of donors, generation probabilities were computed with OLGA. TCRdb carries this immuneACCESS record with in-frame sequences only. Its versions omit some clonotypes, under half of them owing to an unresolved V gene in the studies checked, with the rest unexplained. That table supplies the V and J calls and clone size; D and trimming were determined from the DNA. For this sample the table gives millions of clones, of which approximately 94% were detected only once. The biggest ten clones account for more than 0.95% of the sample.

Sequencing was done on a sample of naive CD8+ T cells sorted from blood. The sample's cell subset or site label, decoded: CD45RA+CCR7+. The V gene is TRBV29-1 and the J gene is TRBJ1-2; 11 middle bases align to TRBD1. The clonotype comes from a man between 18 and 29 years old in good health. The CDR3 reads CSVGERTGGVIGNGYTF. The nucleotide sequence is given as TGCAGCGTCGGAGAGAGGACAGGGGGCGTTATAGGGAATGGCTACACCTTC.